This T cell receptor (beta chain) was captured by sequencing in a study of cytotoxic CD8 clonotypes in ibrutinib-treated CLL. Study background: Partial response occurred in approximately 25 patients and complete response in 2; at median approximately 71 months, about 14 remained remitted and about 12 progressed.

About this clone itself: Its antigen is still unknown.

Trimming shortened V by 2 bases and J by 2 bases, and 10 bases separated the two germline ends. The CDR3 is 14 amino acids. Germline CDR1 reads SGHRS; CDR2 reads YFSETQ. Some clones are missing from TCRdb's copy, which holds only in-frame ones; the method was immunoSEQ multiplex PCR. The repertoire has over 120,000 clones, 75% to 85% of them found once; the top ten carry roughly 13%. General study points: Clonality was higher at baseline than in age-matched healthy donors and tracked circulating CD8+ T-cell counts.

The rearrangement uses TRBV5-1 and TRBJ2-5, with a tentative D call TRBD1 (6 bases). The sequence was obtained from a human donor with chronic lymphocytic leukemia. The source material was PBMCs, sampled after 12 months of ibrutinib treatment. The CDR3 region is CASSLTGNQETQYF. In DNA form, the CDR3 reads TGCGCCAGCAGCTTAACAGGGAATCAAGAGACCCAGTACTTC.